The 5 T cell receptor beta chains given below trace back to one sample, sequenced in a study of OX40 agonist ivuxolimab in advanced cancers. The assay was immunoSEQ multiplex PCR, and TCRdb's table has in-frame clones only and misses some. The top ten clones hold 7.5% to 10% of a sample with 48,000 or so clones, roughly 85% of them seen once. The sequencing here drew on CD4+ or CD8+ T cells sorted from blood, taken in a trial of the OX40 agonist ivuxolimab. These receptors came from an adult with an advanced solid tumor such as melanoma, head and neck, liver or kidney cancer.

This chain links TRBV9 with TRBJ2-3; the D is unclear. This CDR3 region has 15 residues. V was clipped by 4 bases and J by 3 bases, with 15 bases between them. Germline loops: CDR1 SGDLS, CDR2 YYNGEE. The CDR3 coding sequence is TGTGCCAGCAGCCCCAACCCCGGCAGGACAGATACGCAGTATTTT. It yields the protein CASSPNPGRTDTQYF.

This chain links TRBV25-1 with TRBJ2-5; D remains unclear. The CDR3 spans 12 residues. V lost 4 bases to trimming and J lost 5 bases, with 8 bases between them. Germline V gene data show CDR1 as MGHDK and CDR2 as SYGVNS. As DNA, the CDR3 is TGTGCCAGCAGTGGACCCGGTGAGACCCAGTACTTC. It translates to CASSGPGETQYF.

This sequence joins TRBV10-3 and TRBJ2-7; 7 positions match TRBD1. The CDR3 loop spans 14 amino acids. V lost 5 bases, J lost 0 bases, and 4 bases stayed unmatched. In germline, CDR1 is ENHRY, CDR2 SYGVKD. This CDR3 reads CAISPGQSSYEQYF. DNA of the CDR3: TGTGCCATCAGTCCGGGACAGAGCTCCTACGAGCAGTACTTC.

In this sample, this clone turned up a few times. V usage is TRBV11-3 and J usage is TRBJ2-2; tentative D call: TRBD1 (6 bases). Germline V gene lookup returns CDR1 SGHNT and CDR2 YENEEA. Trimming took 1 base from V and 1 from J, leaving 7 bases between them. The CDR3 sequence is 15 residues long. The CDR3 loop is CASSLAQGNTGELFF. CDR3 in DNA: TGTGCCAGCAGCTTAGCACAGGGGAACACCGGGGAGCTGTTTTTT.

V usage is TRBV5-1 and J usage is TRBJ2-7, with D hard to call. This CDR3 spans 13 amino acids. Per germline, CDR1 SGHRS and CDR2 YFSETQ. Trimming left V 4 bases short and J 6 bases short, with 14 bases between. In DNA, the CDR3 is TGCGCCAGCAGCGAAAGGGTGGGTTTCGAGCAGTACTTC. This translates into CASSERVGFEQYF.